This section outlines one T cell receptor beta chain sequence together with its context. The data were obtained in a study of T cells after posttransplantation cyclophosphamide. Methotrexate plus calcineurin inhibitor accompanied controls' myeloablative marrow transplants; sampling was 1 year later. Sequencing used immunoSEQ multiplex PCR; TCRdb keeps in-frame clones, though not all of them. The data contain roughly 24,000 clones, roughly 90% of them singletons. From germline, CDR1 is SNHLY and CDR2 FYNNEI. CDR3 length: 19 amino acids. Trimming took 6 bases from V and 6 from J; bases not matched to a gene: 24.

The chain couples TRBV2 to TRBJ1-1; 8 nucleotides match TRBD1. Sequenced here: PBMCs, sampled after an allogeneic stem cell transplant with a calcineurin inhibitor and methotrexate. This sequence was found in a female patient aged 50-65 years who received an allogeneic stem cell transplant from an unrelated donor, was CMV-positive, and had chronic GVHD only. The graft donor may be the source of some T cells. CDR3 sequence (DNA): TGTGCCAGCAGCTACAAGGAGGGGACAGGCTCCCTCCGAACCGCTGAAGCTTTCTTT. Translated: CASSYKEGTGSLRTAEAFF.